The 2 T cell receptor beta chains reported below all come from one sample, sequenced in a study of cytomegalovirus exposure and HLA in healthy donors. It was with 60 Vbeta and 13 Jbeta primers that the PCR ran. The protocol was immunoSEQ multiplex PCR, while the TCRdb copy is restricted to in-frame clones and leaves out a portion. The repertoire holds 150,000 to 200,000 clones, 60% to 80% seen once, with about 7.6% in the top ten. The sequencing input was PBMCs. The receptor set was obtained from a woman aged 40 to 50 in good health and CMV-seropositive.

The genes are TRBV7-9 and TRBJ2-1; 12 bases map to TRBD2. The germline gives CDR1 SEHNR, CDR2 FQNEAQ (reference sequence). The CDR3 contains 16 residues. V gave up 5 bases and J gave up 5 bases; unmatched junction bases: 7. For the CDR3, the DNA is TGTGCCAGCAGCCCGGTGAGGACTAGCGGGGACAATGAGCAGTTCTTC. Translation: CASSPVRTSGDNEQFF.

V gene TRBV30 combines with J gene TRBJ2-5; a weak D match, TRBD2 (6 bases). Near its end, the DNA agrees better with TRBJ2-7, so the J call may be wrong. The germline V gene has CDR1 GTSNPN and CDR2 SVGIG (reference sequence). The CDR3 covers 12 residues. DNA for the CDR3: TGTGCCTGGATAAAAGGGACTTACGAGCAGTACTTC. Protein product: CAWIKGTYEQYF.